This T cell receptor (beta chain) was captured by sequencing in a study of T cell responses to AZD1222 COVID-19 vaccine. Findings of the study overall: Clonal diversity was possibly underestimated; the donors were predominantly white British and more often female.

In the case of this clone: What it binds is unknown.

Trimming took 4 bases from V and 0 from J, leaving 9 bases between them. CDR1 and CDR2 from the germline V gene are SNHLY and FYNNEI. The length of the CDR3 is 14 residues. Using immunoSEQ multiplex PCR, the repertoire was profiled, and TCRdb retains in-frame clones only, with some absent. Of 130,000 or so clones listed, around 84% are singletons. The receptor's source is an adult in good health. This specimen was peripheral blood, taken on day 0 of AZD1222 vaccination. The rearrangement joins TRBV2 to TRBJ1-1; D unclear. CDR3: CASSGQPMNTEAFF. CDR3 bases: TGTGCCAGCAGTGGGCAGCCGATGAACACTGAAGCTTTCTTT.